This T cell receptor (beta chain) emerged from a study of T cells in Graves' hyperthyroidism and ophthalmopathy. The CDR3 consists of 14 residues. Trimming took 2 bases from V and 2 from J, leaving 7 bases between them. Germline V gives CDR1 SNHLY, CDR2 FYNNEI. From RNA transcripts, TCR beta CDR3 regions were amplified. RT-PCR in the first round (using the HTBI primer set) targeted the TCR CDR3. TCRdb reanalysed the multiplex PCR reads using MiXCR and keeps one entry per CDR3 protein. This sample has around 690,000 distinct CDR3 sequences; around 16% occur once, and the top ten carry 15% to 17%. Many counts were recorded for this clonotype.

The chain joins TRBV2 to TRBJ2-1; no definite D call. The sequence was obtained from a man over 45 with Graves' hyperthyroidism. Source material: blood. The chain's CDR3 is CASSEQPTYNEQFF. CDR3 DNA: TGTGCCAGCAGTGAACAGCCCACCTACAATGAGCAGTTCTTC.